This T cell receptor (beta chain) was sequenced during a study of cytomegalovirus exposure and HLA in healthy donors. Study-level background: As released early, the data held some 85 million unique TCRs from HLA-typed donors. General study points: Within the data, a cluster of highly shared sequence variants was likely a sequencing artifact. Donors belonging to an Asian-associated ancestry cluster reportedly showed fewer N-insertions in productive TCRs than the approximately 680-donor mean, according to what a later analysis found. It was only CMV serostatus that was available as immune exposure information.

Germline loops: CDR1 MNHEY, CDR2 SVGAGI. The CDR3 loop spans 14 amino acids. Trimming cost V 5 bases and J 5 bases, with 12 bases left between them. Amplification used 60 Vbeta primers and 13 Jbeta primers. Generated by immunoSEQ multiplex PCR, the TCRdb table keeps only in-frame clones and is missing some. The data hold under 100,000 clones, with around three fifths observed a single time. Remarks on this clone: What it recognizes is unknown.

The sample consisted of PBMCs. The rearrangement joins TRBV6-5 to TRBJ2-2, with D hard to call. This receptor was obtained from a woman in her forties in good health and CMV-seropositive. The CDR3 bases are TGTGCCAGCAGTGATTACTCTCGAACCGGGGAGCTGTTTTTT. This codes for CASSDYSRTGELFF.